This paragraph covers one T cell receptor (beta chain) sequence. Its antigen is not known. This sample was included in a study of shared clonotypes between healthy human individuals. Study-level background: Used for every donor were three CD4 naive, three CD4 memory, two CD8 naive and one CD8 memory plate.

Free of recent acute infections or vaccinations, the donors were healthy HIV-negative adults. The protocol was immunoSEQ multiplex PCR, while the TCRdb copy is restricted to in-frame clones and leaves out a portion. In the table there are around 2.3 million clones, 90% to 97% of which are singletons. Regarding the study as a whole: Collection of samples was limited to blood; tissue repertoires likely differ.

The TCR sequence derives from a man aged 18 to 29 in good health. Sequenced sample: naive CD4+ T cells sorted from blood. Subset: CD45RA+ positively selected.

CDR3 protein: CASISRDRGQGEQFF. The CDR3 coding sequence is TGTGCCAGCATTTCCCGGGACAGGGGGCAGGGTGAGCAGTTCTTC. This chain links TRBV2 with TRBJ2-1, with 12 bases that match TRBD1. V was pared by 7 bases and J by 9 bases, with 10 bases of the junction left unmatched. CDR1 and CDR2 (germline): SNHLY, FYNNEI. The CDR3 sequence is 15 residues long.